One and the same sample provided the 8 T cell receptor beta chains below, sequenced in a study of blood T cell repertoires in COVID-19. Method: immunoSEQ multiplex PCR; TCRdb's copy keeps in-frame clones and lacks some. The table has about 69,000 clones, just under 80% seen once. Sequenced: peripheral blood. Receptors originate from a human donor in a cohort sampled during active COVID-19.

The chain couples TRBV28 to TRBJ2-7; D is possibly TRBD1 (6 bases). The CDR3 is made up of 22 amino acids. V shed 6 bases and J shed 1 base, with 37 bases lying between them. Germline loops: CDR1 MDHEN, CDR2 SYDVKM. CDR3 nucleotides: TGTGCCAGCAGCCGAATTACGCGTGGGCCGACCGGGACAACCGCGCAGTCCTACGAGCAGTACTTC. Translation gives CASSRITRGPTGTTAQSYEQYF.

This clone was seen once. The rearrangement uses TRBV24-1 and TRBJ1-3; unclear D gene. The CDR3 is 16 residues long. The germline CDR1 and CDR2 sequences are KGHDR and SFDVKD. The V end lost 4 bases, the J end lost 4 bases, and 16 bases lay between the germline ends. CDR3 amino acids: CATSDVGPPGGNTIYF. The CDR3 DNA reads as TGTGCCACCAGTGACGTGGGCCCTCCGGGAGGAAACACCATATATTTT.

CDR3 sequence (DNA): TGTGCCAGCAGTCCCAGACAGGGGGCGGGCTCACCCCTCCACTTT. It specifies CASSPRQGAGSPLHF. This chain connects TRBV27 to TRBJ1-6, with 10 bases identical to TRBD1. Germline CDR1 is MNHEY and CDR2 is SMNVEV (reference sequence). The ends lost 5 bases at V and 10 bases at J; junction bases unmatched: 8. The length of the CDR3 is 15 residues.

This clone appeared a single time. The germline gene is not matched at one end of the junction; a read error may be the cause. The chain is built from TRBV5-1 and TRBJ2-7, with 10 bases lining up with TRBD2. This CDR3 comprises 14 residues. CDR1 and CDR2 (germline): SGHRS, YFSETQ. CDR3 in DNA: TGCGCTAGCAGCTCCGGGACTAGCGTCTACGGGCAGTACTTC. This gives the protein CASSSGTSVYGQYF.

The chain links TRBV6-5 to TRBJ2-3, with 10 bases aligning to TRBD2. Germline assignment: CDR1 MNHEY and CDR2 SVGAGI. Germline trimming cut 6 bases from V and 0 bases from J; bases unmatched to any gene: 3. The CDR3 spans 15 residues. The CDR3 region has the DNA TGTGCCAGCAGACTAGCGGGAATTAGCACAGATACGCAGTATTTT. It encodes CASRLAGISTDTQYF.

J is TRBJ2-7 and V is TRBV7-2, with 8 bases fitting TRBD1. The germline CDR1 and CDR2 sequences are SGHTA and FQGNSA. The CDR3 totals 14 residues. Germline trimming cut 0 bases from V and 4 bases from J; bases unmatched to any gene: 2. The CDR3 loop reads CASSLAQGVYEQYF. CDR3 in DNA: TGTGCCAGCAGCTTAGCACAGGGGGTGTACGAGCAGTACTTC.

The chain joins TRBV6-6 to TRBJ2-2; D might be TRBD1 (5 bases). The germline V and J ends were trimmed by 6 bases and 0 bases, with 8 bases remaining between them. CDR1 and CDR2 (germline): MNHNY, SVGAGI (reference sequence). CDR3 length: 14 amino acids. In nucleotides, the CDR3 is TGTGCCAGCAGGGCACAGGCGAACACCGGGGAGCTGTTTTTT. Translated, it gives CASRAQANTGELFF.

On this clone itself: One end of the junction varies from germline; a read error may be responsible. The chain combines TRBV5-4 with TRBJ2-3, with 13 positions matching TRBD2. The CDR3 runs 15 residues. Germline CDR1 reads SGHNT; CDR2 reads YYREEE (reference sequence). The CDR3 DNA reads TGTGCCAGCAGCTTGGGTGGACTAGCGGGGGACACGCTGTATTTT. It yields the protein CASSLGGLAGDTLYF.